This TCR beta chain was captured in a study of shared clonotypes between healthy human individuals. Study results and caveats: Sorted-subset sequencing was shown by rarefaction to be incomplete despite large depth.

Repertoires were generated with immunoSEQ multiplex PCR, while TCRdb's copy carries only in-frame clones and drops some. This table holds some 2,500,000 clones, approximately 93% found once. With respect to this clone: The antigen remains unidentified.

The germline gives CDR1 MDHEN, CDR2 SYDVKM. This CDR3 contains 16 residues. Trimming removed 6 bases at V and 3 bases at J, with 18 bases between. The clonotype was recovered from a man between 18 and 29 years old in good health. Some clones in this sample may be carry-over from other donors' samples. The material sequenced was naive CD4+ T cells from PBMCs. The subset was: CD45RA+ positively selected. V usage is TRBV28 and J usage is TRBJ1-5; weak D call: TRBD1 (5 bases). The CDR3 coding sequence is TGTGCCAGCAGAACCAGAACGCGGGGGATCAATCAGCCCCAGCATTTT. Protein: CASRTRTRGINQPQHF. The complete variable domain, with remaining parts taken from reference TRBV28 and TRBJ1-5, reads DVKVTQSSRYLVKRTGEKVFLECVQDMDHENMFWYRQDPGLGLRLIYFSYDVKMKEKGDIPEGYSVSREKKERFSLILESASTNQTSMYLCASRTRTRGINQPQHFGDGTRLSIL.